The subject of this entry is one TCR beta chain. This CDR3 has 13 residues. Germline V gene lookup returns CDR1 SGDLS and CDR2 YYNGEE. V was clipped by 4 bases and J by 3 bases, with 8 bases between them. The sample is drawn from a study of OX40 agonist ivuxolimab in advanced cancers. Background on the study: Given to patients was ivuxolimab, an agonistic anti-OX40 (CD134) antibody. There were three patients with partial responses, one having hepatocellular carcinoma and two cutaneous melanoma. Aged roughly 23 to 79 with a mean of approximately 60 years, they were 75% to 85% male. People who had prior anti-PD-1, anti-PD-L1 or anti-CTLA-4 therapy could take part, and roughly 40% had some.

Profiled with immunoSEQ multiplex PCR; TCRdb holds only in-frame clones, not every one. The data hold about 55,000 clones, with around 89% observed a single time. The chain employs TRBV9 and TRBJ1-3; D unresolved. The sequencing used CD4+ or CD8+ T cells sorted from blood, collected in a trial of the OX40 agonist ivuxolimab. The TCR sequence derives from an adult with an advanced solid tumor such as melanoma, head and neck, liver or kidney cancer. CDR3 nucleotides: TGTGCCAGCAGCCCCGCGGTTGGAAACACCATATATTTT. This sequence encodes CASSPAVGNTIYF.